One sample yielded the 20 T cell receptor beta chains listed below, sequenced in a study of CXCR3-negative and CXCR3-positive naive CD8 T cells. Study findings and constraints: CXCR3-positive naive cells had TRB CDR3s that were more hydrophobic than CXCR3-negative naive cells had.

Antigens of these TCRs are unknown. Each TRB cDNA library was prepared by 5' RACE (with UMI labels). One entry per CDR3 protein, without DNA, is what TCRdb gives after re-calling the 5' RACE reads. The sample table includes around 88,000 distinct CDR3 sequences. Sequenced material: naive CXCR3+ CD8+ T cells from blood. Subset reported: CD45RO-CCR7+CD27+CD95- naive CD8+ T cells expressing CXCR3 (TNR3+). The receptors were gathered from a human donor in good health. Some clones in this sample may be carry-over from other donors' samples.

The genes are TRBV7-2 and TRBJ2-5; as DNA is missing, the TRBD2 call by TCRdb cannot be tested. CDR3 length: 15 residues. Germline V lookup: CDR1 SGHTA, CDR2 FQGNSA. This chain's CDR3 is CASSSEPGGGETQYF.

The chain joins TRBV18 to TRBJ2-1. Germline-derived CDR1 and CDR2 are KGHSH and LQKENI. The CDR3 runs 13 residues. The CDR3 sequence is CASSPVGEYEQFF. Looking up the rest from reference TRBV18 and TRBJ2-1 gives the full variable domain: NAGVMQNPRHLVRRRGQEARLRCSPMKGHSHVYWYRQLPEEGLKFMVYLQKENIIDESGMPKERFSAEFPKEGPSILRIQQVVRGDSAAYFCASSPVGEYEQFFGPGTRLTVL.

This rearrangement joins TRBV5-1 to TRBJ2-7; checking the TCRdb D call of TRBD2 is not possible without DNA. The germline gives CDR1 SGHRS, CDR2 YFSETQ. The CDR3 has 15 residues. CDR3 in amino acids: CASSQPQGYPYEQYF.

This chain links TRBV5-1 with TRBJ2-1; with no DNA, the TCRdb D assignment of TRBD1 cannot be verified. The germline gives CDR1 SGHRS, CDR2 YFSETQ. This CDR3 has 15 amino acids. The CDR3 is CASSLGQGAYNEQFF.

The chain has TRBV7-3 and TRBJ2-7; TCRdb names TRBD2, which stays unverified in the absence of DNA. Germline V gene lookup returns CDR1 SGHTA and CDR2 FQGTGA. The CDR3 extends over 17 amino acids. The CDR3 sequence is CASSPPGLDLPGETQYF.

The chain recombines TRBV6-4 with TRBJ2-2. Germline V gives CDR1 MRHNA, CDR2 SNTAGT. There are 13 residues in the CDR3. The CDR3: CASSDQDTGELFF.

The chain combines TRBV28 with TRBJ1-2; absent DNA, TCRdb's TRBD1 call cannot be checked. The CDR3 consists of 13 residues. From germline, CDR1 is MDHEN and CDR2 SYDVKM. CDR3 in amino acids: CASSPGTEQGYTF.

The chain combines TRBV6-4 with TRBJ2-1; TCRdb selects TRBD1, and the lack of DNA leaves this call unchecked. Germline values: CDR1 MRHNA, CDR2 SNTAGT. The CDR3 has 14 residues. The CDR3 is CASSEGGPEDEQFF.

The rearrangement uses TRBV12-3 or TRBV12-4 and TRBJ2-2. This CDR3 comprises 12 residues. This chain's CDR3 is CASSLMGGELFF.

The rearrangement links TRBV7-6 to TRBJ2-5. Germline lookup yields CDR1 SGHVS and CDR2 FNYEAQ. This CDR3 comprises 14 residues. CDR3 in amino acids: CASSVHKFQETQYF.

The V call is TRBV28, the J call TRBJ1-5. Germline V gene lookup returns CDR1 MDHEN and CDR2 SYDVKM. The CDR3 has 15 residues. This CDR3 is CASSLVTNSNQPQHF.

V gene TRBV7-3 combines with J gene TRBJ2-7. CDR1 is SGHTA and CDR2 is FQGTGA in the germline V gene. The CDR3 is 15 residues long. The CDR3 here is CASSLMGNGPYEQYF.

V is TRBV4-3 and J is TRBJ2-2; TCRdb's D gene call, TRBD2, goes unchecked for lack of DNA. Germline V gene data show CDR1 as LGHNA and CDR2 as YSLEER. The CDR3 covers 17 residues. The CDR3: CASSQEIAGGPTGELFF.

This chain links TRBV27 with TRBJ2-7; there is no DNA to check the TCRdb D call of TRBD1. Per germline, CDR1 MNHEY and CDR2 SMNVEV (reference sequence). The CDR3 covers 13 residues. This chain's CDR3 is CASSASGIGEQYF.

V gene TRBV20-1 combines with J gene TRBJ2-5; TCRdb returns TRBD1, unconfirmable since there is no DNA. Germline CDR1 is DFQATT and CDR2 is SNEGSKA (reference sequence). The CDR3 spans 16 residues. This chain's CDR3 is CSARDYRDPVRETQYF.

Here the CDR3 reads CASSPDSNQPQHF. The J gene is TRBJ1-5, the V gene TRBV7-9. CDR3 length: 13 residues. Germline V gene sequence: CDR1 SEHNR, CDR2 FQNEAQ (reference sequence).

The chain couples TRBV14 to TRBJ2-2; absent DNA, TCRdb's TRBD1 call cannot be checked. The germline V gene encodes CDR1 SGHDN and CDR2 FVKESK. This CDR3 is built from 14 residues. CDR3 amino acids: CASSQVRGSGELFF.

V and J are TRBV19 and TRBJ2-1. The germline V gene has CDR1 LNHDA and CDR2 SQIVND (reference sequence). There are 12 residues in the CDR3. The CDR3 is CASSSFFNEQFF.

This chain's CDR3 is CASRDSYNEQFF. This chain uses TRBV7-9 with TRBJ2-1. The CDR3 length is 12 residues. Germline V gene sequence: CDR1 SEHNR, CDR2 FQNEAQ (reference sequence).

The V and J genes are TRBV6-2 or TRBV6-3 and TRBJ2-1; TCRdb designates TRBD2, a call that cannot be tested without DNA. The germline V gene has CDR1 MNHEY and CDR2 SVGEGT. The CDR3 is 17 residues long. This CDR3 is CASTRTSGGALYNEQFF.